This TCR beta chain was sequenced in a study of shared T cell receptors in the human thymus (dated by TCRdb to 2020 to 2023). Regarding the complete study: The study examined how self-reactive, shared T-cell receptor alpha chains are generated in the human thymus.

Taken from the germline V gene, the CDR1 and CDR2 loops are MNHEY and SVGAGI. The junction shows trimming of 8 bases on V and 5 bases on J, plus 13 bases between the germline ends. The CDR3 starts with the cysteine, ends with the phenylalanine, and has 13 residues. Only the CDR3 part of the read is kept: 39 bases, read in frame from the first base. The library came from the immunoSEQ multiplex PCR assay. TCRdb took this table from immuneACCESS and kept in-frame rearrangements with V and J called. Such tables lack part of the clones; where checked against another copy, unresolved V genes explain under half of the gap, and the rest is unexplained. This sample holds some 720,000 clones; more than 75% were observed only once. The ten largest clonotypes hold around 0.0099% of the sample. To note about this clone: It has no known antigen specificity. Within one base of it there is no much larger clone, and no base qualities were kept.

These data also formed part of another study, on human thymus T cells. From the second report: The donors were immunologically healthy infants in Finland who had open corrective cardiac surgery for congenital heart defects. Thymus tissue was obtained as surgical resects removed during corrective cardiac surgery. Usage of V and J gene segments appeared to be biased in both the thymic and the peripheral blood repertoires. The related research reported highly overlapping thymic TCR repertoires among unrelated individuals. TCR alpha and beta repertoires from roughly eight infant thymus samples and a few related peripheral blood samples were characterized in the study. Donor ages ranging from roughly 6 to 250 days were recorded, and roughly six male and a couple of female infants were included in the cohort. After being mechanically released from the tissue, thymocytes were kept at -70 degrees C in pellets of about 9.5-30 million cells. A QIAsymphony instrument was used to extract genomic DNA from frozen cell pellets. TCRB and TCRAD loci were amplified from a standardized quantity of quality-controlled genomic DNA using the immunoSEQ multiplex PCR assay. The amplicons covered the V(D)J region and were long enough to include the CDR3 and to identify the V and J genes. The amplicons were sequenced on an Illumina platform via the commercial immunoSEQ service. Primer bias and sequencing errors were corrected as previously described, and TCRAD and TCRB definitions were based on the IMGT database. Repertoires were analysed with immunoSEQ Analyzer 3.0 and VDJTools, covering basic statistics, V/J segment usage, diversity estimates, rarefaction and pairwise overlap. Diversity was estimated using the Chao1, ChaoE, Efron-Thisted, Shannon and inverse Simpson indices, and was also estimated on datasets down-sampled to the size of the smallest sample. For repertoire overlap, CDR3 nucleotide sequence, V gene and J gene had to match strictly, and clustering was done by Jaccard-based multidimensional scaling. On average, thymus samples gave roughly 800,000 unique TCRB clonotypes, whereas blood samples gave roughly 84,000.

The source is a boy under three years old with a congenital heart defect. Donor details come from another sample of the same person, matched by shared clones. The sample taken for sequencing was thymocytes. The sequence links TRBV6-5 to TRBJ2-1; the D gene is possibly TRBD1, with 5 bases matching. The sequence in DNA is TGTGCCAGCGGGGTAGGGGTCCACAATGAGCAGTTCTTC. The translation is CASGVGVHNEQFF.